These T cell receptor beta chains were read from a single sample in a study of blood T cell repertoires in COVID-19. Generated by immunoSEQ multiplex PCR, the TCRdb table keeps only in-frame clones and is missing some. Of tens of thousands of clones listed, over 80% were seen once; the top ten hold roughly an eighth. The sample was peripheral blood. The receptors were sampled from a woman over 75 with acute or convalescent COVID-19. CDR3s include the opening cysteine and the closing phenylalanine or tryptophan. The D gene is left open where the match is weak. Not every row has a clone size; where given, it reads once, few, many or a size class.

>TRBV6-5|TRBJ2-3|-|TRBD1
TGTGCCAGCAGATCGACAGGGGATACGCAGTATTTT
CASRSTGDTQYF
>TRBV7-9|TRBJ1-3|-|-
TGTGCCAGCAGCCCTAGCGACGGATACTTCTCTGGAAACACCATATATTTT
CASSPSDGYFSGNTIYF
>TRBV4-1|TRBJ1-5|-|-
TGCGCCAGCAGCCAAGGGTGGGGGGGTAGTCAGCCCCAGCATTTT
CASSQGWGGSQPQHF
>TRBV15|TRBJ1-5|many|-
TGTGCCACCAGCGAATTGAGGGCCGGGGTCAATCAGCCCCAGCATTTT
CATSELRAGVNQPQHF
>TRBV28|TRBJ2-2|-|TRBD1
TGTGCCAGCAGTCCGACCGGGACAGGGTCTATCGGGGAGCTGTTTTTT
CASSPTGTGSIGELFF
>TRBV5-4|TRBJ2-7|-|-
TGTGCCAGCAGCTCTCAACCAGACAGTTACGAGCAGTACTTC
CASSSQPDSYEQYF
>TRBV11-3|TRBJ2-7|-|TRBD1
TGTGCCAGCAGCTCCCGGACAGGGGGCGGCGAGCAGTACTTC
CASSSRTGGGEQYF
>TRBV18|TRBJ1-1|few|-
TGTGCCAGCTCACCATCTCGGACTGAAGCTTTCTTT
CASSPSRTEAFF
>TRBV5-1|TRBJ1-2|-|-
TGCGCCAGCAGCTTGGTTCCCGGGAACTATGGCTACACCTTC
CASSLVPGNYGYTF
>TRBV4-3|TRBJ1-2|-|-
TGCGCCAGCAGCCCCCTTCCCGGGGACTATGGCTACACCTTC
CASSPLPGDYGYTF
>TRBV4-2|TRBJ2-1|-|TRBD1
TGTGCCAGCAGCCAGGACAGGACGTCCTACAATGAGCAGTTCTTC
CASSQDRTSYNEQFF
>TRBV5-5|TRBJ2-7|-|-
TGTGCCAGCAGCTTTTATGAGCTCGGCGAGCAGTACTTC
CASSFYELGEQYF
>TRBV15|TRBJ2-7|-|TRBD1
TGTGCCACCAGCCGGGACAGGGGGCCATACGAGCAGTACTTC
CATSRDRGPYEQYF
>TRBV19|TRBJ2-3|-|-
TGTGCCAGTAGTTTACTAGTGGTCACAGATACGCAGTATTTT
CASSLLVVTDTQYF
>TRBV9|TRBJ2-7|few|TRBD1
TGTGCCAGCAGCTCCGGGACAGGGTACTACGAGCAGTACTTC
CASSSGTGYYEQYF
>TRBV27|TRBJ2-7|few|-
TGTGCCAGCAGTTTGACAGGTGAGAGCTCCTACGAGCAGTACTTC
CASSLTGESSYEQYF
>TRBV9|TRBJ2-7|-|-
TGTGCCGCCCTGGGGGGACGCACTCCATACGAGCAGTACTTC
CAALGGRTPYEQYF
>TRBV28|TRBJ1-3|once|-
TGTGCCAGCAGTTTCCAGGGCTCTGGAAACACCATATATTTT
CASSFQGSGNTIYF
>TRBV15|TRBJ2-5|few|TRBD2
TGTGCCACCAGCAGGCCGGGGGGAGGGGAGACCCAGTACTTC
CATSRPGGGETQYF
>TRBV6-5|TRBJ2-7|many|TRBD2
TGTGCCAGCAGTTCTCGTAGAGCGGGAGGAGGGTACGAGCAGTACTTC
CASSSRRAGGGYEQYF
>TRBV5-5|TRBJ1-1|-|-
TGTGCCAGCAGCTTGATCGGGAGGGACACTGAAGCTTTCTTT
CASSLIGRDTEAFF
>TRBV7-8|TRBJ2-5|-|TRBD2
TGTGCCAGCAGCTTACCCACCCTCTTGAATTTGGGGGGGGTAGAGACCCAGTACTTC
CASSLPTLLNLGGVETQYF
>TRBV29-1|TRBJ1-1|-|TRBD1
TGCAGCACCCACAGGGGCGCCAACACTGAAGCTTTCTTT
CSTHRGANTEAFF
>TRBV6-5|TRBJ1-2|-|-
TGTGCCAGCAGTTACGCAGGACAAGGAAATGGCTACACCTTC
CASSYAGQGNGYTF
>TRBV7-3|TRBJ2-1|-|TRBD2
TGTGCCAGCAGCCTTGGACTAGCAGGGGAGCAGTTCTTC
CASSLGLAGEQFF
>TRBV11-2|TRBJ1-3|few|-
TGTGCCAGCAGCTTAGATTCGAGGGGAAACACCATATATTTT
CASSLDSRGNTIYF
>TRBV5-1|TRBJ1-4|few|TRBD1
TGCGCCAGCAGCATAACCGGGACAGGGCCAACTAATGAAAAACTGTTTTTT
CASSITGTGPTNEKLFF
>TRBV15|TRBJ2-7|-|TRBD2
TGTGCCACCAGCAGAGGCCTAGCGGAGTCCTACGAGCAGTACTTC
CATSRGLAESYEQYF
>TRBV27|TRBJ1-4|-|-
TGTGCCAGCAGTCAACGGCAGGGTGGCGAAAAACTGTTTTTT
CASSQRQGGEKLFF
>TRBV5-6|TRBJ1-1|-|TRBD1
TGTGCCAGCAGCGCCCTCGACAGGGGGGCTCAAGCTTTCTTT
CASSALDRGAQAFF
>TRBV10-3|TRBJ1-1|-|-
TGTGCCACCTCACGACAGGACACTGAAGCTTTCTTT
CATSRQDTEAFF
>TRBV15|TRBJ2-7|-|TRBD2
TGTGCCACCAGCAGAGAAGGGACTAGCGGGAGAAGAATAGTTTTTTCTAAGAGCTACGAGCAGTACTTC
CATSREGTSGRRIVFSKSYEQYF
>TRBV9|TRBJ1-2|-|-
TGTGCCAGCAGCGGCGACAGCCACTATGGCTACACCTTC
CASSGDSHYGYTF
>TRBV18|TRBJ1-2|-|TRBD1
TGTGCCAGCTCACAAGGACAGGGTAATGGCTACACCTTC
CASSQGQGNGYTF
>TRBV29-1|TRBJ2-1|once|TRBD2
TGCAGCGTCCACGGGGGGACGGGGCTTTACAATGAGCAGTTCTTC
CSVHGGTGLYNEQFF
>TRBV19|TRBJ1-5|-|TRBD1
TGTGCCAGTAGTATACCCCATAGCCTCCCGGGGACAGGGATCAATCAGCCCCAGCATTTT
CASSIPHSLPGTGINQPQHF
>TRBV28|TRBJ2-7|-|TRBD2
TGTGCCAGCAGCCCTGGGACTAGCGGACTCAAGCAGTACTTC
CASSPGTSGLKQYF
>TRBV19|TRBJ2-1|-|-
TGTGCCAGTAGCCTCGCGGCGGTTAGCTCCTACAATGAGCAGTTCTTC
CASSLAAVSSYNEQFF
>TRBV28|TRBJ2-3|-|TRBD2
TGTGCCAGCAGTAGTCTAGCGGGAGTATCGCCAGATACGCAGTATTTT
CASSSLAGVSPDTQYF
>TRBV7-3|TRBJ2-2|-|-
TGTGCCAGCAGTCAGGGGAACACCGGGGAGCTGTTTTTT
CASSQGNTGELFF
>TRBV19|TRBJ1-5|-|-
TGTGCCAGTAGTATCCCACCCCAGGGGATGAGCAATCAGCCCCAGCATTTT
CASSIPPQGMSNQPQHF
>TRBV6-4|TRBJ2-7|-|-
TGTGCCAGCAGTGACCCCCAAGCCAGGAACCGACGAAATTACTCCTACGAGCAGTACTTC
CASSDPQARNRRNYSYEQYF
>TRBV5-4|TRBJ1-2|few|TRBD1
TGTGCCAGCAGCTTAATCCAACAGGGGGCGTTTGGCTACACCTTC
CASSLIQQGAFGYTF
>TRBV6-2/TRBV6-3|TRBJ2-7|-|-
TGTGCCAGCAGTTACTCCACAGTGCTGATCACGAGAAGGCCCTACGAGCAGTACTTC
CASSYSTVLITRRPYEQYF
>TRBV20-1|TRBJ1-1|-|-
TGCAGTGCTAGTAAGGCGGGAGGGGGAACTGAAGCTTTCTTT
CSASKAGGGTEAFF